The clone carrying this T cell receptor (beta chain) is a singleton in its sample. The data stem from a study of blood T cell repertoires in COVID-19. Overall study context: COVID-19 samples collected from the United States, Italy and Spain covered acute and convalescent phases. From T cells, B-cell-depleted T cells, or PBMCs came the material, which was cDNA or gDNA.

In the original processing: From reference gene primer amplification, estimates of nucleated cell counts were derived. Assay: immunoSEQ multiplex PCR; the TCRdb copy retains only in-frame clones and omits some. That table is the source of V, J and clone size, and D and trimming were worked out from the DNA. The sample holds roughly 140,000 clones, roughly nine tenths seen once. This sequence was found in a woman aged 65 to 85 with acute or convalescent COVID-19. Sample: peripheral blood.

The CDR3 DNA reads as TGTGCCAGCAGTTTTCGCAGGGGCAATCAGCCCCAGCATTTT. It encodes CASSFRRGNQPQHF. This sequence joins TRBV28 and TRBJ1-5; the D gene is possibly TRBD1 (5 bases). Germline values: CDR1 MDHEN, CDR2 SYDVKM. This CDR3 region has 14 residues. Trimming pared 3 bases from V and 2 bases from J, leaving 8 bases between.